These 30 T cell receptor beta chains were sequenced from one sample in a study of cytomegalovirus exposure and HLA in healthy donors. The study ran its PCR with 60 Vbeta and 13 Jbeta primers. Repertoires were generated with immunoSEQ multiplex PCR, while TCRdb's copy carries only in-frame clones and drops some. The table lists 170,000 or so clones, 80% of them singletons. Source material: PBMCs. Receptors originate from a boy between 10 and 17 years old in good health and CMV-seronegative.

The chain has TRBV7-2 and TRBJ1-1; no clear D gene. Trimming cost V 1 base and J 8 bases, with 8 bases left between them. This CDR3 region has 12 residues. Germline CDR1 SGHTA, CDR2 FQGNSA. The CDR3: CASSLDGQEAFF. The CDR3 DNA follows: TGTGCCAGCAGCTTAGATGGGCAGGAAGCTTTCTTT.

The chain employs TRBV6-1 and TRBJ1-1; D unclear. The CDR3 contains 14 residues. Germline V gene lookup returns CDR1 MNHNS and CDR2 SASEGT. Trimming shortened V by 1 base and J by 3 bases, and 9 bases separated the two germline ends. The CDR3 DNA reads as TGTGCCAGCAGTGAAGTCTTACAGTACACTGAAGCTTTCTTT. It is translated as CASSEVLQYTEAFF.

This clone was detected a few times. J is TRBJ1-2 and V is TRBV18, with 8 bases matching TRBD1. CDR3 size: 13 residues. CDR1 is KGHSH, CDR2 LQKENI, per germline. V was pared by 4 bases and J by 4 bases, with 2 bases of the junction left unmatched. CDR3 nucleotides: TGTGCCAGCTCACTGGACAGGGCCTATGGCTACACCTTC. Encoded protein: CASSLDRAYGYTF.

The CDR3 bases are TGCGCCAGCAGCCTAAACAGGGGGCTGGGCACCGGGGAGCTGTTTTTT. Translated, it gives CASSLNRGLGTGELFF. The chain combines TRBV4-1 with TRBJ2-2; 9 bases line up with TRBD1. V trimming: 4 bases; J trimming: 4 bases; junction bases outside the gene matches: 7. The CDR3 contains 16 residues. CDR1 is MGHRA and CDR2 is YSYEKL in the germline V gene.

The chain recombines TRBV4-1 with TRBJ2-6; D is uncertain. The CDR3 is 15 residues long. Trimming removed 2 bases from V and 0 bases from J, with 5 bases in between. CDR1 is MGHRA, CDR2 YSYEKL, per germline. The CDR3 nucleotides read TGCGCCAGCAGCCAATTTCTCTCTGGGGCCAACGTCCTGACTTTC. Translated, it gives CASSQFLSGANVLTF.

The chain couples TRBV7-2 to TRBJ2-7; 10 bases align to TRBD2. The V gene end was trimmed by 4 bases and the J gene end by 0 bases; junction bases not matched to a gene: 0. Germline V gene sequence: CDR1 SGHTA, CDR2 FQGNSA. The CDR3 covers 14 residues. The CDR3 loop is CASSSSGGSYEQYF. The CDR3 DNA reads TGTGCCAGCAGCTCTAGCGGGGGCTCCTACGAGCAGTACTTC. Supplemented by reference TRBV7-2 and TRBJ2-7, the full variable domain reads GAGVSQSPSNKVTEKGKDVELRCDPISGHTALYWYRQSLGQGLEFLIYFQGNSAPDKSGLPSDRFSAERTGGSVSTLTIQRTQQEDSAVYLCASSSSGGSYEQYFGPGTRLTVT.

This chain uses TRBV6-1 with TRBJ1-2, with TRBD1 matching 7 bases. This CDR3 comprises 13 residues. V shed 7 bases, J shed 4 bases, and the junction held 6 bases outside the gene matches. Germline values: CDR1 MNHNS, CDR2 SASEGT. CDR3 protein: CASIPWDSYGYTF. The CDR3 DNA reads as TGTGCCAGCATCCCTTGGGACAGCTATGGCTACACCTTC.

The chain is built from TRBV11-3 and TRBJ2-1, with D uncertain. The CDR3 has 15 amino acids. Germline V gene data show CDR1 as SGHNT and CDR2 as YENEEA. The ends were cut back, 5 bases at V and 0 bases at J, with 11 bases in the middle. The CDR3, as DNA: TGTGCCAGCAGCCCTCGGTGGAGCTCCTACAATGAGCAGTTCTTC. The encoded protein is CASSPRWSSYNEQFF.

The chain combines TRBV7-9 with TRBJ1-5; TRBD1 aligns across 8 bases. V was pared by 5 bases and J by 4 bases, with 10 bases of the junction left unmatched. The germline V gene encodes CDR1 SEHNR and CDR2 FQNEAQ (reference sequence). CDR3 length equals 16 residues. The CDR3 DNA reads TGTGCCAGCAGCAATCGGACAGGGAAGGGAAATCAGCCCCAGCATTTT. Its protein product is CASSNRTGKGNQPQHF.

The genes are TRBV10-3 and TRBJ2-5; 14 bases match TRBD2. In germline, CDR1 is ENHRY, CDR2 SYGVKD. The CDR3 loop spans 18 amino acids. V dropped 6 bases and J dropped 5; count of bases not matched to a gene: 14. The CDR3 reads CAISNIGTSGSRGETQYF. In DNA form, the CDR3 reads TGTGCCATCAGCAATATCGGGACTAGCGGGAGTCGGGGGGAGACCCAGTACTTC.

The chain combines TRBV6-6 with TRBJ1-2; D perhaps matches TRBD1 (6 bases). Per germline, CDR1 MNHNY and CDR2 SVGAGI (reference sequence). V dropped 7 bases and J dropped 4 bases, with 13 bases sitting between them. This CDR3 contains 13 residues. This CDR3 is CASKPGQLYGYTF. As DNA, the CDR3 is TGTGCCAGCAAGCCGGGACAACTCTATGGCTACACCTTC.

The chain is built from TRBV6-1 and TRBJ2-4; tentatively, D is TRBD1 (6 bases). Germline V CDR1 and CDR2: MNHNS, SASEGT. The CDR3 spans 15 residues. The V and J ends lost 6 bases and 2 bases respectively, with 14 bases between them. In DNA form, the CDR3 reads TGTGCCAGCAGACCTACCGACAGGCCCAAAAACATTCAGTACTTC. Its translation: CASRPTDRPKNIQYF.

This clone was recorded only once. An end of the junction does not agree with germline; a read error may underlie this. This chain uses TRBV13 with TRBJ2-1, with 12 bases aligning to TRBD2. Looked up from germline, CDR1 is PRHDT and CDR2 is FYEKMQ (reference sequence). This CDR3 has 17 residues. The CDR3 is CASSLGTSGPHPNEQFF. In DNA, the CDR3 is TGTGCCAGCAGCCTAGGGACTAGCGGGCCGCACCCCAATGAGCAGTTCTTC.

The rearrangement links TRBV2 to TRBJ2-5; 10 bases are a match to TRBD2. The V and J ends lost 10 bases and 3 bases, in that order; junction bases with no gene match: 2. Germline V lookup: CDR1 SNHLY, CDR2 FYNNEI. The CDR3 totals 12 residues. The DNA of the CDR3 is TGTGCCACCGGACTAGCGGAAGAGACCCAGTACTTC. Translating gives CATGLAEETQYF.

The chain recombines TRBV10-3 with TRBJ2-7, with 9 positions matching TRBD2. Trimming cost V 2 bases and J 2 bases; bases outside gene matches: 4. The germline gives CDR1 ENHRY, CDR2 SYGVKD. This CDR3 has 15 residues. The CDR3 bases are TGTGCCATCAGTGAGGTGCGGGAGGGTCCCTACGAGCAGTACTTC. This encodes CAISEVREGPYEQYF.

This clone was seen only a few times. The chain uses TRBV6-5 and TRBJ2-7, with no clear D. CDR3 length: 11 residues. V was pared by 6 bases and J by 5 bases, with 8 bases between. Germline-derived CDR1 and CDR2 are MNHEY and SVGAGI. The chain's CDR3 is CASSSLHEQYF. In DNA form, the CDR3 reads TGTGCCAGCAGCTCTCTTCACGAGCAGTACTTC.

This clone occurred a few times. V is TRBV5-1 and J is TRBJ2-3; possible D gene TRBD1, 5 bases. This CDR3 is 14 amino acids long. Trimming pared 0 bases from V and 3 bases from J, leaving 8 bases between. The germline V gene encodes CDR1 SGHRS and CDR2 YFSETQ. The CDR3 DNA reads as TGCGCCAGCAGCTTGGGGGGCTCGACAGATACGCAGTATTTT. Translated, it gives CASSLGGSTDTQYF.

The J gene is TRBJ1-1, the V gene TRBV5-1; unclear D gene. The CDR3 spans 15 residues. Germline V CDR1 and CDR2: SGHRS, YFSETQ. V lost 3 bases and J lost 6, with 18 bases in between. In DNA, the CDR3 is TGCGCCAGCAGCTCGGGCTCCCGTTACGGGGCTGAAGCTTTCTTT. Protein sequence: CASSSGSRYGAEAFF.

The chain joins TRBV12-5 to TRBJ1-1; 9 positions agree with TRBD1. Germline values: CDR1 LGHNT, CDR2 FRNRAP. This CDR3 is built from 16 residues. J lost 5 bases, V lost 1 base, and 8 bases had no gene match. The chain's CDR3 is CASGLARTGEGTEAFF. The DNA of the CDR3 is TGTGCTAGTGGTTTGGCTCGGACAGGGGAAGGGACTGAAGCTTTCTTT.

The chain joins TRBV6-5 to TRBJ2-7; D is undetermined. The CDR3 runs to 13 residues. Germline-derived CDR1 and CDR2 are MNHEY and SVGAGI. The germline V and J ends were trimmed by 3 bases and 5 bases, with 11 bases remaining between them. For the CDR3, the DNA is TGTGCCAGCAGTTATCCGACTTGGGACGAGCAGTACTTC. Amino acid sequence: CASSYPTWDEQYF.

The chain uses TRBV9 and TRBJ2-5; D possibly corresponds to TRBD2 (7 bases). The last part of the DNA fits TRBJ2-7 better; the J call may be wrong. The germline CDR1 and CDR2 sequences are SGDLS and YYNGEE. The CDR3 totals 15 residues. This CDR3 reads CASSKEGGGSYEQYF. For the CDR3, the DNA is TGTGCCAGCAGCAAAGAGGGGGGGGGCTCCTACGAGCAGTACTTC.

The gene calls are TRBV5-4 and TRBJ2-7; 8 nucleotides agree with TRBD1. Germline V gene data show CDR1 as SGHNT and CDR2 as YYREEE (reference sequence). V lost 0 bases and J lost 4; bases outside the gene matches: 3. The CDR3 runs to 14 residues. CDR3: CASSLVGQGYEQYF. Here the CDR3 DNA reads TGTGCCAGCAGCTTGGTAGGACAGGGTTACGAGCAGTACTTC.

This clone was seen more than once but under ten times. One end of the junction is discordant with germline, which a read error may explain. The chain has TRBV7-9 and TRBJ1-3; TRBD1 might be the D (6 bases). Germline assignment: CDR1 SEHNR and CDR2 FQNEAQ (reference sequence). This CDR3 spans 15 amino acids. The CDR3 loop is CSSSSGQISGNTIYF. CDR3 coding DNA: TGTTCCAGCAGCTCAGGACAGATCTCTGGAAACACCATATATTTT.

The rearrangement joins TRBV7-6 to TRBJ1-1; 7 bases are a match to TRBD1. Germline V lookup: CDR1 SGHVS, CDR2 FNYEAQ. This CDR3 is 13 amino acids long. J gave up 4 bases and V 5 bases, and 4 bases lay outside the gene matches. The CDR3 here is CASSDRAGTEAFF. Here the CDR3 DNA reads TGTGCCAGCAGCGACAGGGCCGGCACTGAAGCTTTCTTT.

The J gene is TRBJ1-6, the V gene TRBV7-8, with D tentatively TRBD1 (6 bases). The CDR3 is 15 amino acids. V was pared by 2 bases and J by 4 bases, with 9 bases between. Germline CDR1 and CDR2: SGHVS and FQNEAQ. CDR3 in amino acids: CASSLRGGYNSPLHF. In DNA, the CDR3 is TGTGCCAGCAGCTTAAGGGGGGGATATAATTCACCCCTCCACTTT.

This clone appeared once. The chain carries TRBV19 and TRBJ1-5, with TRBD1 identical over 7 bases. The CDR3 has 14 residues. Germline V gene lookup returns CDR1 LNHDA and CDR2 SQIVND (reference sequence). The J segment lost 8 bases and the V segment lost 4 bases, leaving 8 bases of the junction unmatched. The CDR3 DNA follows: TGTGCCAGTAGTACCAGGGGGGAGTGGGAGCCCCAGCATTTT. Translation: CASSTRGEWEPQHF.

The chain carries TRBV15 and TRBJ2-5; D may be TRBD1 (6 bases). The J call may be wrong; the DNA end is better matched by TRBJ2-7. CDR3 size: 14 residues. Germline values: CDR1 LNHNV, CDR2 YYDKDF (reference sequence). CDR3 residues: CATSMDSLTYEQYF. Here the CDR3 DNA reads TGTGCCACCAGCATGGACAGCCTAACCTACGAGCAGTACTTC.

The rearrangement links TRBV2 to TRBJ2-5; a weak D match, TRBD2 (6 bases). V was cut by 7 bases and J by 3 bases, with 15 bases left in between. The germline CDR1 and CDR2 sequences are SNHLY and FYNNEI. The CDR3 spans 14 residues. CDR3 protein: CASNFWAGKETQYF. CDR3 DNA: TGTGCCAGCAATTTTTGGGCGGGAAAAGAGACCCAGTACTTC.

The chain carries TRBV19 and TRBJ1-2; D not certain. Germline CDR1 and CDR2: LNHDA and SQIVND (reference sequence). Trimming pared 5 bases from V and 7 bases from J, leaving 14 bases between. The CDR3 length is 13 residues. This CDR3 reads CASSSRQSGGYTF. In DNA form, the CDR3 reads TGTGCCAGTAGTTCCCGACAATCCGGTGGCTACACCTTC.

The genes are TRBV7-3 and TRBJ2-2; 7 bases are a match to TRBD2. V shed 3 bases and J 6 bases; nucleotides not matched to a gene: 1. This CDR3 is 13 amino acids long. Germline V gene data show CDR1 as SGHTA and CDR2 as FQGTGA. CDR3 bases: TGTGCCAGCAGCTTTACTAGCGCCGGGGAGCTGTTTTTT. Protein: CASSFTSAGELFF. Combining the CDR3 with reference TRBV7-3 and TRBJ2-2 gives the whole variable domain GAGVSQTPSNKVTEKGKYVELRCDPISGHTALYWYRQSLGQGPEFLIYFQGTGAADDSGLPNDRFFAVRPEGSVSTLKIQRTERGDSAVYLCASSFTSAGELFFGEGSRLTVL.